The clone carrying this TCR beta chain was counted between two and nine times. What it recognizes is unknown. The record originates from a study of human T cells and chemical hapten exposure. Study-wide results and limits: Alopecia in all donors means immunity may differ from healthy individuals.

Using its own MiXCR run on the RACE reads, TCRdb lists one record per CDR3 protein. The sample lists 380,000 or so distinct CDR3 sequences, 4.5% to 7% occurring once. Specified time point: pre-sensitization, week 0. Treatment defined: therapeutic diphenylcyclopropenone sensitization with weekly scalp DPC. Unfractionated whole blood was the source of the extracted total RNA. The V gene lost 2 bases and the J gene lost 8 bases, with 9 bases spanning the gap. This CDR3 region has 12 residues. The sample here was whole blood, taken in connection with sensitization to the hapten diphenylcyclopropenone (DPC). The receptor comes from a woman aged 18-29 years with alopecia areata. Some clones in this sample may be carry-over from other donors' samples. V and J are TRBV12-3 or TRBV12-4 and TRBJ1-1; D is uncertain. The CDR3 sequence is CASSLWEREAFF. CDR3 sequence (DNA): TGTGCCAGCAGTTTATGGGAGAGAGAAGCTTTCTTT.